This record concerns one TCR beta chain sequence. Authors' analysis steps: Reference gene primer amplification yielded estimated nucleated cell counts. Generated by immunoSEQ multiplex PCR, the TCRdb table keeps only in-frame clones and is missing some. V, J and clone size reflect that table, while D and trimming were determined from the DNA. The data show roughly 74,000 clones, just over 85% seen once. The entry originates in a study of blood T cell repertoires in COVID-19. Study details: From the United States, Italy and Spain came samples of acute and convalescent COVID-19. T cells, B-cell-depleted T cells, or PBMCs provided the cDNA or gDNA that served as material.

V lost 4 bases, J lost 4 bases, and 12 bases lay in between. Germline CDR1 is MNHEY and CDR2 is SMNVEV (reference sequence). The CDR3 runs 14 residues. The origin of this receptor is a woman older than 75 with active or convalescent COVID-19. The chain employs TRBV27 and TRBJ2-3; D is uncertain. The sequencing input was peripheral blood. CDR3 bases: TGTGCCAGCAGTTCCCCGTTCCGGTCAGATACGCAGTATTTT. This encodes CASSSPFRSDTQYF.